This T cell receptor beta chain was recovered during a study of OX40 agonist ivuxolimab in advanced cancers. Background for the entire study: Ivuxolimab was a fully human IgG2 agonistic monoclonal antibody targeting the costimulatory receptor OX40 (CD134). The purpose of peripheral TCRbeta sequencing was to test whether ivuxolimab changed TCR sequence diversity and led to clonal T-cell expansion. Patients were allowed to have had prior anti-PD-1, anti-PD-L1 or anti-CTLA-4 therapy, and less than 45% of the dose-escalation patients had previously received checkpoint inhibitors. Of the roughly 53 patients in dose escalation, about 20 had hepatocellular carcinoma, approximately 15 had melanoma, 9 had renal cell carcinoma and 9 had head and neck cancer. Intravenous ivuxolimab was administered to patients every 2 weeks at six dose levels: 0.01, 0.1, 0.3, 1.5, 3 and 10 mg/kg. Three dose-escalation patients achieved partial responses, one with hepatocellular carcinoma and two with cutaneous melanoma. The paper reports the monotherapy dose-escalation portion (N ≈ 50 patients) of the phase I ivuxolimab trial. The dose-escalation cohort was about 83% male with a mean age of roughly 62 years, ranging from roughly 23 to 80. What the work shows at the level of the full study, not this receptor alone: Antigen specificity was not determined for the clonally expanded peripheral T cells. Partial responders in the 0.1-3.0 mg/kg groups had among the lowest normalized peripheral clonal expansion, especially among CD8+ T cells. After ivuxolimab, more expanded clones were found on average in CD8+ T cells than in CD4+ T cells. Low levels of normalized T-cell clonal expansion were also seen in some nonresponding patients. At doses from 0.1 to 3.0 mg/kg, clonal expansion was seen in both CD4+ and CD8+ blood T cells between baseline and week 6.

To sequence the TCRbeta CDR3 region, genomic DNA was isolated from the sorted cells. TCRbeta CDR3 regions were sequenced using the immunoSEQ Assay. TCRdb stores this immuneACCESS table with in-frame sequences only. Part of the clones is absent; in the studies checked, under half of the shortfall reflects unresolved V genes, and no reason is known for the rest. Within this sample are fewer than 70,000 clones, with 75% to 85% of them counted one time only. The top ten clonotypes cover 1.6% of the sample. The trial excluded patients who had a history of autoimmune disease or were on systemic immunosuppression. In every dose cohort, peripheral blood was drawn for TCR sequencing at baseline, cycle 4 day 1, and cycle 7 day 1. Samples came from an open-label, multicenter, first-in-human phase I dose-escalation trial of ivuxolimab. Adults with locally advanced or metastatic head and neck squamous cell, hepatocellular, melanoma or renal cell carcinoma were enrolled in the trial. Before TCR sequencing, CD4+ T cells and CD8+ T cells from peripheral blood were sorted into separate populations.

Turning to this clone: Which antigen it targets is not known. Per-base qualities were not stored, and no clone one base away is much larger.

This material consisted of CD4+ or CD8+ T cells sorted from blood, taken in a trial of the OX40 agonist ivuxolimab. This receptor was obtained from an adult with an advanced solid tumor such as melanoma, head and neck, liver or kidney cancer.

The CDR3 here reads CASSHFREQYF. At the DNA level, the sequence is TGTGCCAGCAGCCATTTTCGCGAGCAGTACTTC. The V and J genes are TRBV14 and TRBJ2-7; no D gene is confidently identified. The CDR3 numbers 11 residues from cysteine through phenylalanine. Only the CDR3 portion is preserved as DNA: 33 bases, with reading frame beginning at the first base. From a lookup of the germline V gene, CDR1 and CDR2 are SGHDN and FVKESK. Deletion took 3 bases off V and 6 bases off J, with a span of 6 bases between the germline ends. The full variable domain, with segments outside the CDR3 supplied by the reference TRBV14 and TRBJ2-7 proteins, appears as EAGVTQFPSHSVIEKGQTVTLRCDPISGHDNLYWYRRVMGKEIKFLLHFVKESKQDESGMPNNRFLAERTGGTYSTLKVQPAELEDSGVYFCASSHFREQYFGPGTRLTVT.